A selection of T cell receptor beta chains follows, all from one sample in a study of shared clonotypes between healthy human individuals. The protocol was immunoSEQ multiplex PCR, while the TCRdb copy is restricted to in-frame clones and leaves out a portion. The table has about 2.3 million clones, over 85% seen once. The sequenced sample was naive CD4+ T cells from PBMCs. The source is a man between 18 and 35 years old in good health. Some clones in this sample may be carry-over from other donors' samples. Both conserved end residues are part of each CDR3. A D gene is named only where the DNA matches it firmly.

CDR3 protein	CDR3 DNA	D gene	V gene	J gene
CASRKRGGLNTEAFF	TGTGCCAGCAGAAAGAGGGGCGGATTGAACACTGAAGCTTTCTTT	NA	TRBV7-9	TRBJ1-1
CASSYSSGTKAFF	TGTGCCAGCAGTTACTCAAGCGGGACGAAAGCTTTCTTT	NA	TRBV6-4	TRBJ1-1
CASSFGQGAGYGYTF	TGTGCCAGCAGCTTCGGACAGGGGGCGGGCTATGGCTACACCTTC	TRBD1	TRBV9	TRBJ1-2
CASSLGSLAGARRDEQFF	TGTGCCAGCAGCTTAGGGTCGCTAGCGGGAGCCCGCCGCGATGAGCAGTTCTTC	TRBD2	TRBV7-9	TRBJ2-1
CASSLVPGRVDGYTF	TGTGCCAGCAGCTTAGTTCCGGGACGAGTGGACGGCTACACCTTC	NA	TRBV7-9	TRBJ1-2
CASSRTRRETQYF	TGTGCCAGCAGTCGGACTAGGCGGGAGACCCAGTACTTC	TRBD2	TRBV6-5	TRBJ2-5
CASIPDRARTEAFF	TGTGCCAGCATCCCCGACAGGGCCCGCACTGAAGCTTTCTTT	TRBD1	TRBV28	TRBJ1-1
CASKEGSGQDYEQYF	TGTGCCAGCAAAGAGGGCAGCGGGCAAGACTACGAGCAGTACTTC	NA	TRBV7-8	TRBJ2-7
CASIQGLAGGYEQFF	TGTGCCAGCATCCAGGGGCTAGCGGGAGGCTATGAGCAGTTCTTC	NA	TRBV21-1	TRBJ2-1
CAIRRGTGGRWTEAFF	TGTGCCATCAGGAGGGGAACAGGGGGGAGATGGACTGAAGCTTTCTTT	TRBD1	TRBV10-3	TRBJ1-1
CASGYSGNTIYF	TGTGCCTCCGGATACTCTGGAAACACCATATATTTT	NA	TRBV30	TRBJ1-3
CASSPPTGNLNYGYTF	TGTGCCAGCAGCCCCCCTACAGGGAACCTCAACTATGGCTACACCTTC	NA	TRBV5-6	TRBJ1-2
CASSVTGGMNEQFF	TGTGCCAGCAGTGTCACGGGAGGTATGAATGAGCAGTTCTTC	TRBD2	TRBV25-1	TRBJ2-1
CASSLESGPGELFF	TGCGCCAGCAGCTTGGAGTCAGGTCCCGGGGAGCTGTTTTTT	NA	TRBV5-1	TRBJ2-2
CASSLSGREQYF	TGTGCCAGCAGTTTATCAGGGCGAGAGCAGTACTTC	NA	TRBV28	TRBJ2-7
CASSGGQGLYGYTF	TGTGCCAGCAGCGGGGGACAGGGACTTTATGGCTACACCTTC	TRBD1	TRBV7-9	TRBJ1-2
CASSLSRRTARITEAFF	TGTGCCAGCAGTTTATCTCGGAGGACCGCTCGGATCACTGAAGCTTTCTTT	NA	TRBV27	TRBJ1-1